Each of the 29 T cell receptor beta chains below was sequenced from the same sample in a study of shared clonotypes between healthy human individuals. Naive CD8 cells lacked CD45RO, underwent positive selection for CCR7 and left out terminally differentiated effector memory CD45RA+ cells. The method was immunoSEQ multiplex PCR; TCRdb's version includes in-frame clones alone and lacks a portion of them. The sample shows just over 2,000,000 clones, just under 95% of them seen only once. The sample taken for sequencing was naive CD8+ T cells sorted from blood. These receptors were obtained from a man aged 18 to 30 in good health.

V gene TRBV20-1 combines with J gene TRBJ1-2; D is uncertain. V gave up 8 bases and J gave up 7 bases, with 5 bases separating them. CDR1 and CDR2 from the germline V gene are DFQATT and SNEGSKA (reference sequence). The CDR3 is made up of 8 amino acids. In DNA form, the CDR3 reads TGCAGTTCCGGTGGCTACACCTTC. This codes for CSSGGYTF.

This chain links TRBV20-1 with TRBJ2-1; perhaps TRBD2 as D (5 bases). This CDR3 is 11 amino acids long. CDR1 and CDR2 from the germline V gene are DFQATT and SNEGSKA (reference sequence). V shed 5 bases and J shed 10 bases, with 12 bases lying between them. CDR3 loop: CSAGNGVEQFF. As DNA, the CDR3 is TGCAGTGCTGGAAACGGGGTAGAGCAGTTCTTC.

This clone showed up just once. The V call is TRBV7-9, the J call TRBJ2-5; no clear D. The V end was cut by 5 bases, the J end by 5 bases, with 12 bases between. Per the germline V gene, CDR1 is SEHNR and CDR2 is FQNEAQ (reference sequence). The CDR3 covers 13 residues. CDR3 sequence reads: CASSPGPKETQYF. Here the CDR3 DNA reads TGTGCCAGCAGCCCCGGGCCAAAGGAGACCCAGTACTTC.

The genes are TRBV11-1 and TRBJ2-5; D ambiguous. Germline CDR1 reads SGHAT; CDR2 reads FQDESV (reference sequence). The CDR3 runs 14 residues. Trimming shortened V by 1 base and J by 3 bases, and 9 bases separated the two germline ends. The DNA for the CDR3 is TGTGCCAGCAGCTTAGTGCATTGGGAAGAGACCCAGTACTTC. Translated, it gives CASSLVHWEETQYF.

The chain has TRBV5-8 and TRBJ2-2, with 7 positions matching TRBD1. Per germline, CDR1 SGHTS and CDR2 YDEGEE. The CDR3 totals 17 residues. Unmatched junction bases numbered 10, after V lost 5 bases and J lost 0 bases. The CDR3 loop is CASSKIRDRANTGELFF. The CDR3 bases are TGTGCCAGCAGTAAAATCCGGGACAGAGCGAACACCGGGGAGCTGTTTTTT.

The rearrangement links TRBV4-1 to TRBJ1-3; D is possibly TRBD1 (6 bases). Germline values: CDR1 MGHRA, CDR2 YSYEKL. Trimming took 4 bases from V and 0 from J, leaving 13 bases between them. CDR3 length: 16 residues. The CDR3 region is CASSLPTGFSGNTIYF. In nucleotides, the CDR3 is TGCGCCAGCAGCCTGCCGACAGGTTTCTCTGGAAACACCATATATTTT.

This clone was found once. This could be a read error, since a much larger clone is one nucleotide away. V is TRBV7-9 and J is TRBJ1-1; D unresolved. The CDR3 extends over 13 amino acids. Germline V gene sequence: CDR1 SEHNR, CDR2 FQNEAQ (reference sequence). V dropped 5 bases and J dropped 1 base, with 8 bases sitting between them. CDR3 in DNA: TGTGCCAGCAGCGTTTGGGGGAACACTGAAGCTTTCTTT. Protein sequence: CASSVWGNTEAFF.

The chain has TRBV4-1 and TRBJ2-3; 7 bases agree with TRBD1. The V segment lost 4 bases and the J segment 1 base; nucleotides outside the gene matches: 5. This CDR3 is built from 15 residues. The germline gives CDR1 MGHRA, CDR2 YSYEKL. The CDR3 DNA reads as TGCGCCAGCAGCCCTTACCAGGGGGGCACAGATACGCAGTATTTT. This translates into CASSPYQGGTDTQYF.

The gene calls are TRBV4-1 and TRBJ2-7, with D unclear. The CDR3 totals 15 residues. The germline V gene has CDR1 MGHRA and CDR2 YSYEKL. V was cut by 1 base and J by 2 bases, with 12 bases left in between. Here the CDR3 DNA reads TGCGCCAGCAGCCAAGTTCTAACAGAAACCTACGAGCAGTACTTC. It is translated as CASSQVLTETYEQYF.

CDR3 bases: TGTGCCTGGAGTGAATCTAGCGGGGGGGACTACAATGAGCAGTTCTTC. This translates into CAWSESSGGDYNEQFF. The rearrangement joins TRBV30 to TRBJ2-1; 12 nucleotides align to TRBD2. The CDR3 length is 16 residues. Trimming removed 1 base from V and 3 bases from J; junction bases left unmatched: 4. CDR1 is GTSNPN, CDR2 SVGIG, per germline (reference sequence). The whole variable domain, remainder taken from reference TRBV30 and TRBJ2-1, is SQTIHQWPATLVQPVGSPLSLECTVEGTSNPNLYWYRQAAGRGLQLLFYSVGIGQISSEVPQNLSASRPQDRQFILSSKKLLLSDSGFYLCAWSESSGGDYNEQFFGPGTRLTVL.

The gene calls are TRBV7-8 and TRBJ2-7; TRBD2 matches 12 bases. Germline CDR1 SGHVS, CDR2 FQNEAQ. The CDR3 totals 17 residues. J lost 5 bases, V lost 1 base, and 9 bases had no gene match. The CDR3 bases are TGTGCCAGCAGCTTAGGGCTAGCGGGGGGGCTAATCCACGAGCAGTACTTC. Its translation is CASSLGLAGGLIHEQYF.

V and J are TRBV27 and TRBJ2-2, with 8 bases identical to TRBD1. The trim removed 1 base at V and 3 bases at J, leaving 10 bases unmatched. Per germline, CDR1 MNHEY and CDR2 SMNVEV (reference sequence). The CDR3 contains 18 residues. The DNA of the CDR3 is TGTGCCAGCAGTTTATTGTCAGGGGGCATGGGGCACACCGGGGAGCTGTTTTTT. This translates into CASSLLSGGMGHTGELFF.

This sequence joins TRBV7-6 and TRBJ1-1, with no clear D. Trimming took 1 base from V and 9 from J, leaving 9 bases between them. CDR1 and CDR2 from the germline V gene are SGHVS and FNYEAQ. This CDR3 region has 12 residues. The CDR3 loop reads CASSLGPDKAFF. For the CDR3, the DNA is TGTGCCAGCAGCTTAGGTCCAGACAAAGCTTTCTTT.

V usage is TRBV7-9 and J usage is TRBJ1-6; perhaps TRBD1 as D (5 bases). The CDR3 has 13 amino acids. V was trimmed by 5 bases and J by 10 bases, leaving 12 bases between them. Germline values: CDR1 SEHNR, CDR2 FQNEAQ (reference sequence). CDR3 in amino acids: CASSADRQSPLHF. The CDR3 DNA reads TGTGCCAGCAGCGCAGACCGACAGTCACCCCTCCACTTT.

V is TRBV25-1 and J is TRBJ1-2; D remains ambiguous. This CDR3 has 16 residues. The germline gives CDR1 MGHDK, CDR2 SYGVNS. Trimming took off 2 bases at V and 4 bases at J, with 17 bases between the two ends. The CDR3: CASSEGWEGVGYGYTF. The CDR3 DNA sequence: TGTGCCAGCAGTGAAGGGTGGGAGGGAGTCGGCTATGGCTACACCTTC.

This rearrangement joins TRBV27 to TRBJ2-1; D is perhaps TRBD2 (5 bases). In germline, CDR1 is MNHEY, CDR2 SMNVEV (reference sequence). The CDR3 has 15 amino acids. V shed 6 bases and J shed 6 bases, with 18 bases lying between them. For the CDR3, the DNA is TGTGCCAGCAGACCCGATGGACTTGGGGTCAATGAGCAGTTCTTC. Its protein is CASRPDGLGVNEQFF.

The chain couples TRBV7-9 to TRBJ2-7, with 7 bases identical to TRBD2. Per germline, CDR1 SEHNR and CDR2 FQNEAQ (reference sequence). V trimming: 5 bases; J trimming: 6 bases; junction bases outside the gene matches: 7. CDR3 length: 13 residues. CDR3 protein: CASSPGGGIEQYF. The CDR3 nucleotides are TGTGCCAGCAGCCCCGGGGGAGGGATCGAGCAGTACTTC. Looking up the rest from reference TRBV7-9 and TRBJ2-7 gives the full variable domain: DTGVSQNPRHKITKRGQNVTFRCDPISEHNRLYWYRQTLGQGPEFLTYFQNEAQLEKSRLLSDRFSAERPKGSFSTLEIQRTEQGDSAMYLCASSPGGGIEQYFGPGTRLTVT.

The CDR3 DNA sequence: TGCGCCAGCAGCTTGTCCCAGGGCCACACTGAAGCTTTCTTT. This sequence encodes CASSLSQGHTEAFF. The genes are TRBV5-1 and TRBJ1-1; D may be TRBD1 (5 bases). V was cut by 1 base and J by 3 bases, with 10 bases left in between. The CDR3 has 14 amino acids. Germline loops: CDR1 SGHRS, CDR2 YFSETQ.

The rearrangement joins TRBV2 to TRBJ2-7; D uncertain. The CDR3 is 15 residues long. Trimming removed 6 bases at V and 3 bases at J, with 18 bases between. Germline CDR1 reads SNHLY; CDR2 reads FYNNEI. CDR3 bases: TGTGCCAGCAGCGAAACGGGCCAAGCCATCTACGAGCAGTACTTC. Protein product: CASSETGQAIYEQYF. Supplemented by reference TRBV2 and TRBJ2-7, the full variable domain reads EPEVTQTPSHQVTQMGQEVILRCVPISNHLYFYWYRQILGQKVEFLVSFYNNEISEKSEIFDDQFSVERPDGSNFTLKIRSTKLEDSAMYFCASSETGQAIYEQYFGPGTRLTVT.

The chain has TRBV10-1 and TRBJ1-1; D gene uncertain. The CDR3 runs to 17 residues. V gave up 1 base and J gave up 1 base, with 16 bases separating them. Germline assignment: CDR1 WNHNN and CDR2 SYGVQD (reference sequence). CDR3 nucleotides: TGCGCCAGCAGTGAGTTATTGGATGGGGAGGGGAACACTGAAGCTTTCTTT. This codes for CASSELLDGEGNTEAFF.

The chain links TRBV27 to TRBJ1-6, with 9 bases aligning to TRBD1. The germline gives CDR1 MNHEY, CDR2 SMNVEV (reference sequence). The CDR3 spans 16 residues. After removal of 6 bases from V and 8 bases from J, the junction contained 11 bases not matched to a gene. The CDR3 DNA follows: TGTGCCAGCAGGGAAGGGACAGGGTGGAGTGATTCACCCCTCCACTTT. This sequence encodes CASREGTGWSDSPLHF.

V is TRBV6-6 and J is TRBJ2-2; 11 bases match TRBD2. CDR1 and CDR2 (germline): MNHNY, SVGAGI (reference sequence). With V trimmed by 2 bases and J by 6 bases, 5 bases remained unmatched. The CDR3 consists of 16 residues. In DNA form, the CDR3 reads TGTGCCAGCAGTTACGGGATAGCGGGAGGGGCCGGGGAGCTGTTTTTT. It yields the protein CASSYGIAGGAGELFF.

The chain recombines TRBV4-3 with TRBJ2-5; 9 nucleotides line up with TRBD1. Germline V gene data show CDR1 as LGHNA and CDR2 as YSLEER. The CDR3 length is 15 residues. V was pared by 4 bases and J by 5 bases, with 8 bases of the junction left unmatched. For the CDR3, the DNA is TGCGCCAGCAGCCCAGATCGGACAGGGGAGGAGACCCAGTACTTC. This sequence encodes CASSPDRTGEETQYF.

The gene calls are TRBV6-1 and TRBJ2-1; 7 bases match TRBD2. CDR1 and CDR2 (germline): MNHNS, SASEGT. Trimming cost V 2 bases and J 2 bases; bases outside gene matches: 6. CDR3 length: 16 amino acids. The CDR3 DNA follows: TGTGCCAGCAGTGAATGGGCGGGAGCAGCCTACAATGAGCAGTTCTTC. Its protein product is CASSEWAGAAYNEQFF.

V and J are TRBV4-3 and TRBJ1-1, with D maybe TRBD1 (5 bases). The germline CDR1 and CDR2 sequences are LGHNA and YSLEER. The CDR3 has 15 amino acids. The ends were cut back, 4 bases at V and 2 bases at J, with 14 bases in the middle. The CDR3 sequence is CASSLSHRTNTEAFF. The DNA of the CDR3 is TGCGCCAGCAGCCTCAGCCACAGGACTAACACTGAAGCTTTCTTT.

For the CDR3, the DNA is TGTGCCAGTAGCTTGGTAAATAATTCACCCCTCCACTTT. Translating gives CASSLVNNSPLHF. The chain couples TRBV19 to TRBJ1-6, with D uncertain. Trimming removed 6 bases from V and 5 bases from J, with 8 bases in between. There are 13 residues in the CDR3. Germline loops: CDR1 LNHDA, CDR2 SQIVND (reference sequence).

This clone has just one count. V and J are TRBV4-1 and TRBJ2-5; 8 bases are shared with TRBD2. The junction had 9 bases not matched to a gene; V was cut back by 4 bases and J by 5 bases. Germline V gene lookup returns CDR1 MGHRA and CDR2 YSYEKL. The CDR3 is made up of 15 amino acids. The CDR3 DNA sequence: TGCGCCAGCAGCCCGGGAGCGGGAGTTGGGGAGACCCAGTACTTC. Translating it yields CASSPGAGVGETQYF.

In its sample, this clone was seen once. V usage is TRBV10-3 and J usage is TRBJ1-2; D might be TRBD1 (5 bases). Trimming shortened V by 0 bases and J by 4 bases, and 12 bases separated the two germline ends. Per the germline V gene, CDR1 is ENHRY and CDR2 is SYGVKD. The CDR3 extends over 15 amino acids. The CDR3 bases are TGTGCCATCAGTGAGTCCGGGGGGGTAGTCTATGGCTACACCTTC. It codes for CAISESGGVVYGYTF.

CDR3 DNA sequence: TGCGCCAGCAGCCAAGAGTTTTTAGGCTACGAGCAGTACTTC. This gives the protein CASSQEFLGYEQYF. The chain is built from TRBV4-1 and TRBJ2-7; D not resolved. V dropped 0 bases and J dropped 3 bases, with 9 bases sitting between them. Per germline, CDR1 MGHRA and CDR2 YSYEKL. This CDR3 region has 14 residues.